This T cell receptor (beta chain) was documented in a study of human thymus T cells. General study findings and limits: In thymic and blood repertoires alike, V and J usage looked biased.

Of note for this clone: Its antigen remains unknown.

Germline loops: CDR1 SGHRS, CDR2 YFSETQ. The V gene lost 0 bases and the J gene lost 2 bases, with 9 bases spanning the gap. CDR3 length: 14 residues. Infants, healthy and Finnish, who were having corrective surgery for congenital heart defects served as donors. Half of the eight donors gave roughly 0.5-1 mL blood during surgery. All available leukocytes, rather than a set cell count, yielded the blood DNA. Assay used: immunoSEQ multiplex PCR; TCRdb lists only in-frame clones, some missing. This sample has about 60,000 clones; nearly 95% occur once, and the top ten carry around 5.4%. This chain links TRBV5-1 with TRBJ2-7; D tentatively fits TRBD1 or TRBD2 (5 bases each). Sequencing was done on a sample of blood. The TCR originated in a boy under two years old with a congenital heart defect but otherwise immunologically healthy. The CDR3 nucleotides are TGCGCCAGCAGCTTGGGCCTGGGGGCCTACGAGCAGTACTTC. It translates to CASSLGLGAYEQYF.